Listed here are 2 T cell receptor beta chains from one sample, sequenced in a study of T-cell reconstitution after alpha-beta-depleted transplantation in children. Unique molecular identifiers were built into the TCRbeta library. From the PCR reads, TCRdb called clonotypes with MiXCR, one entry per CDR3 protein. The data contain roughly 790,000 distinct CDR3 sequences, 15% to 20% of them seen just once; the ten biggest clones take up approximately 5%. Sequenced material: PBMCs, mostly from graft donor cells, taken 360 days after TCRalphabeta/CD19-depleted stem cell transplant. All receptors come from a male patient under 18 who had a stem cell transplant for acute lymphoblastic leukemia, so the T cells may come from the graft donor.

There are a few counts of this clonotype. The V gene is TRBV7-9, the J gene TRBJ2-4; 8 nucleotides agree with TRBD2. Germline trimming cut 1 base from V and 15 bases from J; bases unmatched to any gene: 14. Germline V gene data show CDR1 as SEHNR and CDR2 as FQNEAQ (reference sequence). The CDR3 is 15 amino acids. CDR3 DNA sequence: TGTGCCAGCAGCTTAGACCTAGCGGGCTCCCGAACCCGGTACTTC. Residues: CASSLDLAGSRTRYF.

There are a few counts of this clonotype. The rearrangement uses TRBV15 and TRBJ1-1, with D tentatively TRBD1 (5 bases). Trimming took off 1 base at V and 1 base at J, with 7 bases between the two ends. This CDR3 spans 14 amino acids. Per germline, CDR1 LNHNV and CDR2 YYDKDF (reference sequence). The CDR3 protein is CATSRGTPNTEAFF. CDR3 sequence (DNA): TGTGCCACCAGCAGAGGGACACCGAACACTGAAGCTTTCTTT.